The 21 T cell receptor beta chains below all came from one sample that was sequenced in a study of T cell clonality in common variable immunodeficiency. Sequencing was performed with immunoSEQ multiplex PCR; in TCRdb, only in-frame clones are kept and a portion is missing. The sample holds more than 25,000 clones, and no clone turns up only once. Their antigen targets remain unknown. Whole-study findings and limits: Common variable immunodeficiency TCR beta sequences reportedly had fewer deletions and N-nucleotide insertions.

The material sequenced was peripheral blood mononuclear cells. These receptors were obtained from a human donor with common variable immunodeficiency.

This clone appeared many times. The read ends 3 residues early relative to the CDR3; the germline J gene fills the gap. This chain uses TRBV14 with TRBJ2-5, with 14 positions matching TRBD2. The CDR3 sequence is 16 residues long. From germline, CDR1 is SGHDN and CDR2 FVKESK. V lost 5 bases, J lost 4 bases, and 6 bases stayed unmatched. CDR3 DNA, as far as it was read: TGTGCCAGCAGCAGGCCCGGACTAGCGGGAGGAGAGACC. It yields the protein CASSRPGLAGGET. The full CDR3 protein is CASSRPGLAGGETQYF.

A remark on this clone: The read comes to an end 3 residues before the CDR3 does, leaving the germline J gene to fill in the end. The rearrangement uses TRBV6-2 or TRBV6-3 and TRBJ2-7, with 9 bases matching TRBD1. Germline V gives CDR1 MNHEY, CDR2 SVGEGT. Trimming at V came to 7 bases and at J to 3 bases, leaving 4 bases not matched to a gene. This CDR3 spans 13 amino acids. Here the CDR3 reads CASTRGQGYEQYF. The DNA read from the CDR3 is TGTGCCAGCACCAGGGGACAGGGCTACGAG.

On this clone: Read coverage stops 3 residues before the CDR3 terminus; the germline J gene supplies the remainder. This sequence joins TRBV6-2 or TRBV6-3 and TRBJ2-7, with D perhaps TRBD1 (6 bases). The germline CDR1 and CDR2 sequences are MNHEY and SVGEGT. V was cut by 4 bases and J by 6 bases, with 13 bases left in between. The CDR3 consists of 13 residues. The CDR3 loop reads CASSSNRVPEQYF. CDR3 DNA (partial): TGTGCCAGCAGTTCCAACAGGGTACCCGAG.

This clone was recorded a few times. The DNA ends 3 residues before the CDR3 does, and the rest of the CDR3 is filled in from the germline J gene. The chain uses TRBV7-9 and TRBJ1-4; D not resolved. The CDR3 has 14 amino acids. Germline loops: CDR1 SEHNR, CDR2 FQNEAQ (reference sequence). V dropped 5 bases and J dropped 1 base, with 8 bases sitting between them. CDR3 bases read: TGTGCCAGCAGCGGGCAGAGAACTAATGAAAAA. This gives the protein CASSGQRTNEK. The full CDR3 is CASSGQRTNEKLFF.

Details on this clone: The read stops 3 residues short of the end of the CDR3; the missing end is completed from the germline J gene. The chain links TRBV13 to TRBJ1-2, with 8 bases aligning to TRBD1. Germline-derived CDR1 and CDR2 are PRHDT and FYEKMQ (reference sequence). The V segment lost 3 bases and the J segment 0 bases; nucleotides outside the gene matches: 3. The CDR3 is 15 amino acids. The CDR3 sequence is CASSLGTGSNYGYTF. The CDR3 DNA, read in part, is TGTGCCAGCAGCTTGGGGACAGGCTCTAACTATGGC. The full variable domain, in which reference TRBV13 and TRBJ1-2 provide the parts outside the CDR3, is AAGVIQSPRHLIKEKRETATLKCYPIPRHDTVYWYQQGPGQDPQFLISFYEKMQSDKGSIPDRFSAQQFSDYHSELNMSSLELGDSALYFCASSLGTGSNYGYTFGSGTRLTVV.

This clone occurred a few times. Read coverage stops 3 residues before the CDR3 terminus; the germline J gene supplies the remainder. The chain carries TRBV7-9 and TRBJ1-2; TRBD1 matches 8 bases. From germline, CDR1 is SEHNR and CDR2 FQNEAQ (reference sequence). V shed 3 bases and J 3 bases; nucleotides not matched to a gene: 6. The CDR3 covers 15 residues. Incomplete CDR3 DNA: TGTGCCAGCAGCTTCTTGGACAGGGCTCACTATGGC. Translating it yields CASSFLDRAHYG. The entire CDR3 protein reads CASSFLDRAHYGYTF.

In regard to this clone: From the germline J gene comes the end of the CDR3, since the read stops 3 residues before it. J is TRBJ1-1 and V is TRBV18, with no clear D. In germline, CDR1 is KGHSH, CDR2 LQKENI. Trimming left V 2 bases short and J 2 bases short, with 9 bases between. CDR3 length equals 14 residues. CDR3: CASSPMKGNTEAFF. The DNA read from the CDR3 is TGTGCCAGCTCACCAATGAAGGGTAACACTGAA.

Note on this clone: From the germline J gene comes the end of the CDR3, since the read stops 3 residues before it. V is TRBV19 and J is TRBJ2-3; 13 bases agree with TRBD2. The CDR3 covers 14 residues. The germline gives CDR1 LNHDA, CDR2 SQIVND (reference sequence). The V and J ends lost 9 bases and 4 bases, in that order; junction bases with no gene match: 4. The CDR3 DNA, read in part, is TGTGCCAGCAGGACTAGCGGGAGCTCAGATACG. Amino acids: CASRTSGSSDT. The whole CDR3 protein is CASRTSGSSDTQYF.

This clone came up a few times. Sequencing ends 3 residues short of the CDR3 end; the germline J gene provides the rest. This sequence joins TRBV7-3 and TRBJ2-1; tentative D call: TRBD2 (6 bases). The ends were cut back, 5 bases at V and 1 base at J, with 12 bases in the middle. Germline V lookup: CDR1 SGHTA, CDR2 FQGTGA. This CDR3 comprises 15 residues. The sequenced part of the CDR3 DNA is TGTGCCAGCAGCCCCCTTGCGGGATCCTACAATGAG. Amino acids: CASSPLAGSYNE. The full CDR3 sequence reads CASSPLAGSYNEQFF.

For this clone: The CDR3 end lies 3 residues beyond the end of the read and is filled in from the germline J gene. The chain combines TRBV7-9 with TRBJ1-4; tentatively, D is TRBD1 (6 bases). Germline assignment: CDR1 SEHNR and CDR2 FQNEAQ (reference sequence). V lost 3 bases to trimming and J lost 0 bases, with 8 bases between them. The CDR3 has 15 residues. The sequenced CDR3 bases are TGTGCCAGCAGCTTTCAGGGGTCAACTAATGAAAAA. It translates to CASSFQGSTNEK. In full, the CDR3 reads CASSFQGSTNEKLFF.

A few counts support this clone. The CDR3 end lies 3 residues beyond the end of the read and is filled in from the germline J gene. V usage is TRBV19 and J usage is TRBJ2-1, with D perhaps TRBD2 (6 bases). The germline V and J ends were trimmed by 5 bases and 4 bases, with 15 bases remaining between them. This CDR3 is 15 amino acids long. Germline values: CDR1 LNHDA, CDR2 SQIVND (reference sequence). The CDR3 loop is CASSPRGTIYNEQFF. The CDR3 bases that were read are TGTGCCAGTAGTCCGCGGGGTACTATTTACAATGAG.

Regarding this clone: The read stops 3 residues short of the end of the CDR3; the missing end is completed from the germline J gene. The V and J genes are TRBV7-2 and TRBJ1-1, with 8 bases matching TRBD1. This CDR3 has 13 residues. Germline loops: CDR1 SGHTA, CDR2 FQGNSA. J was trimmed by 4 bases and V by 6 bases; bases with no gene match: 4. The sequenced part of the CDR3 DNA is TGTGCCAGCAGTTATACAGGGGGCACTGAA. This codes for CASSYTGGTE. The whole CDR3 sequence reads CASSYTGGTEAFF.

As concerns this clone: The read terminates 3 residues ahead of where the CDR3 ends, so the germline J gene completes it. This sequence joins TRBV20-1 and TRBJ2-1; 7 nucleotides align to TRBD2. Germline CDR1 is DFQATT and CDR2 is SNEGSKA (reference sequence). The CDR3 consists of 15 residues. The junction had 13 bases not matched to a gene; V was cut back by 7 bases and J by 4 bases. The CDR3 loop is CSVIVAGEGYNEQFF. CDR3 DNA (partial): TGCAGTGTCATAGTGGCGGGAGAGGGTTACAATGAG.

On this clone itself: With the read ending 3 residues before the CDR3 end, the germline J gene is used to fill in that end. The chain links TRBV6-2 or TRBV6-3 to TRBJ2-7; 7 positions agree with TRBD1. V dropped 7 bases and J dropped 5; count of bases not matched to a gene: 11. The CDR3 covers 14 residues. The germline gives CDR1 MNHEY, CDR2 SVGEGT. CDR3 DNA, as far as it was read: TGTGCCAGCAAATCAGACAGGGTTCGGAACGAG. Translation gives CASKSDRVRNE. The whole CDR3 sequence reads CASKSDRVRNEQYF.

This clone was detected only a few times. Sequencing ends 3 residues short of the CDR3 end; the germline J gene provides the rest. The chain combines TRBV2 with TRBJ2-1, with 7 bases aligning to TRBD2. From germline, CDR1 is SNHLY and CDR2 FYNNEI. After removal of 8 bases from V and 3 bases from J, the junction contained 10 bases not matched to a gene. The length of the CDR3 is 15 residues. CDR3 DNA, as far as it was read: TGTGCCAGCTTTAGAGAAGCGGGACTCTACAATGAG. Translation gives CASFREAGLYNE. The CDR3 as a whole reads CASFREAGLYNEQFF.

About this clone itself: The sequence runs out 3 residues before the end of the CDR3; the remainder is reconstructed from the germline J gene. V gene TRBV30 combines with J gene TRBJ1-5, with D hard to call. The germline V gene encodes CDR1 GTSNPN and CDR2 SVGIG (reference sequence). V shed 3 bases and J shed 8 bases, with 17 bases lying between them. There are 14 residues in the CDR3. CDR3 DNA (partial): TGTGCCTGGAGAAAGACACGAGTGGGCGAGCCC. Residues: CAWRKTRVGEP. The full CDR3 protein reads CAWRKTRVGEPQHF.

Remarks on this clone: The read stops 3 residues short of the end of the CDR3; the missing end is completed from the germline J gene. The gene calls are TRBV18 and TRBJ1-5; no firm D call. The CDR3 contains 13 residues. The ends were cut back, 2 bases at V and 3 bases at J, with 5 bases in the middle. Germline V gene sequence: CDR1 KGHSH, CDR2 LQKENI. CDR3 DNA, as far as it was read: TGTGCCAGCTCACCAGCACACAATCAGCCC. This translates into CASSPAHNQP. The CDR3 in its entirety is CASSPAHNQPQHF.

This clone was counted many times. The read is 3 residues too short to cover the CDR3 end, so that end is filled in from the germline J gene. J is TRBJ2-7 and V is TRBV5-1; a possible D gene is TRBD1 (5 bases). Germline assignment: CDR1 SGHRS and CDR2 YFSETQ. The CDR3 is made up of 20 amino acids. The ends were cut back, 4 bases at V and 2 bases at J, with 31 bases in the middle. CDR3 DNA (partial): TGCGCCAGCAGCACCGGGCTCCATCAGAAAGGGGTGAAGTTGACCTACGAG. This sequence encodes CASSTGLHQKGVKLTYE. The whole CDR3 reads CASSTGLHQKGVKLTYEQYF.

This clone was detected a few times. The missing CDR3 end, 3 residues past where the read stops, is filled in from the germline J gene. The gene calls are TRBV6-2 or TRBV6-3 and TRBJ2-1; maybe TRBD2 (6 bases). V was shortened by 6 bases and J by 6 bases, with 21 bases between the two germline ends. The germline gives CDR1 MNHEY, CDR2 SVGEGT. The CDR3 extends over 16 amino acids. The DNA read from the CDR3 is TGTGCCAGCAGCTCCATTCGGGCGGGATCGACCAATGAG. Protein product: CASSSIRAGSTNE. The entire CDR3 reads CASSSIRAGSTNEQFF.

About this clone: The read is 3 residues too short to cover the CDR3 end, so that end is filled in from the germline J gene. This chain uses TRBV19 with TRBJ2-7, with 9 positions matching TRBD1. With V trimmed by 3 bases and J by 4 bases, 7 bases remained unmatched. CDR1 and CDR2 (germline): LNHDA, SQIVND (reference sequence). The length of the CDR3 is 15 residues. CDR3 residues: CASSMSGTGWYEQYF. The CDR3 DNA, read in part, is TGTGCCAGTAGTATGTCCGGGACAGGGTGGTACGAG. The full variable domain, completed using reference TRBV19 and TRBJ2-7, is DGGITQSPKYLFRKEGQNVTLSCEQNLNHDAMYWYRQDPGQGLRLIYYSQIVNDFQKGDIAEGYSVSREKKESFPLTVTSAQKNPTAFYLCASSMSGTGWYEQYFGPGTRLTVT.

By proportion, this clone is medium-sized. The CDR3 DNA, read in part, is TGTGCCAGCAGTGAGAGCGCTGCTAACTATGGC. This sequence encodes CASSESAANYG. In full, the CDR3 is CASSESAANYGYTF. V is TRBV2 and J is TRBJ1-2; D gene unclear. The read comes to an end 3 residues before the CDR3 does, leaving the germline J gene to fill in the end. CDR3 length: 14 residues. Germline-derived CDR1 and CDR2 are SNHLY and FYNNEI. The V end lost 3 bases, the J end lost 0 bases, and 8 bases lay between the germline ends.